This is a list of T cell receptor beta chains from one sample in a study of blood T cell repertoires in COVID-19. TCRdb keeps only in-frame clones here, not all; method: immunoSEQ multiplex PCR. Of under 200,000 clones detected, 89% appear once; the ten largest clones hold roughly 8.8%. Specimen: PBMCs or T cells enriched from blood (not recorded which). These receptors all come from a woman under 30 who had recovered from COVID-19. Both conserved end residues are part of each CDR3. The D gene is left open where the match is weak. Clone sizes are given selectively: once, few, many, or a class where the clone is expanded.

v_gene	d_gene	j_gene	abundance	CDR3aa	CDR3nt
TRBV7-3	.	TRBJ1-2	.	CASRLGRLGYGYTF	TGTGCCAGCAGGTTGGGGCGATTGGGCTATGGCTACACCTTC
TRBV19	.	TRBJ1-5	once	CASSMQGNQPQHF	TGTGCCAGTAGTATGCAGGGCAATCAGCCCCAGCATTTT
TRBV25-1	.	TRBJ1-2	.	CASTGGSGGYTF	TGTGCCAGCACCGGGGGGTCGGGTGGCTACACCTTC
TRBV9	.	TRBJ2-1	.	CASSVAFGGRNYNEQFF	TGTGCCAGCAGCGTAGCGTTTGGAGGGAGGAACTACAATGAGCAGTTCTTC
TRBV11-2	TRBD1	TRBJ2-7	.	CASRYELGQGLYEQYF	TGTGCCAGCAGGTATGAACTCGGACAGGGACTCTACGAGCAGTACTTC
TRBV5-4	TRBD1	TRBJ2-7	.	CASSLGQGHSYEQYF	TGTGCCAGCAGTTTAGGACAGGGTCACTCCTACGAGCAGTACTTC
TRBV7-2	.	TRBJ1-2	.	CASSLAVQGSNYGYTF	TGTGCCAGCAGCTTAGCGGTACAGGGATCGAACTATGGCTACACCTTC
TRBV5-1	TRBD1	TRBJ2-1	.	CASTPQGDRGRNEQFF	TGCGCCAGCACCCCTCAGGGGGACAGGGGGCGGAATGAGCAGTTCTTC
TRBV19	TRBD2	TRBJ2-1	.	CASSIGTGGAWNEQFF	TGTGCCAGTAGTATTGGGACCGGGGGGGCTTGGAATGAGCAGTTCTTC
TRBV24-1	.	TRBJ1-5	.	CATGGQWFNQPQHF	TGTGCCACCGGAGGACAGTGGTTCAATCAGCCCCAGCATTTT
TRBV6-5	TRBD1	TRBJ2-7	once	CASSTDRSYEQYF	TGTGCCAGCAGCACGGACAGGTCCTACGAGCAGTACTTC
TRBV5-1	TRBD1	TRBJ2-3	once	CASSSRDRGRVPDTQYF	TGCGCCAGCAGCTCCCGGGACAGGGGAAGAGTACCAGATACGCAGTATTTT
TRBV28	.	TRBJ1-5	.	CASTPGGSNQPQHF	TGTGCCAGCACCCCTGGGGGCAGCAATCAGCCCCAGCATTTT
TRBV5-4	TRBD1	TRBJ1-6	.	CASSQTGKGNSPLHF	TGTGCCAGCAGCCAGACAGGGAAGGGGAATTCACCCCTCCACTTT
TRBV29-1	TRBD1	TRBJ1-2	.	CSVVETGGNPMGYTF	TGCAGCGTTGTTGAGACAGGGGGGAACCCTATGGGCTACACCTTC
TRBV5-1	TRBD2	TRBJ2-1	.	CASSLASGGESEQFF	TGCGCCAGCAGCTTGGCTAGCGGGGGGGAAAGTGAGCAGTTCTTC
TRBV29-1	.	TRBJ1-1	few	CSVDGRDITEAFF	TGCAGCGTTGATGGCAGAGACATCACTGAAGCTTTCTTT
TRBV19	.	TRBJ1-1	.	CASSPGGSNTEAFF	TGTGCCAGTAGTCCCGGGGGGTCGAACACTGAAGCTTTCTTT
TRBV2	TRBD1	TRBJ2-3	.	CASSEEGAADTQYF	TGTGCCAGCAGTGAAGAGGGGGCAGCCGATACGCAGTATTTT
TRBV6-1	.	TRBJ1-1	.	CASSEGTLNTEAFF	TGTGCCAGCAGTGAAGGGACACTGAACACTGAAGCTTTCTTT
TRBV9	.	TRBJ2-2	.	CASSVRGGTGELFF	TGTGCCAGCAGCGTTAGGGGGGGCACCGGGGAGCTGTTTTTT
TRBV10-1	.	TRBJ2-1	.	CASSVKRDNEQFF	TGCGCCAGCAGTGTAAAACGGGACAATGAGCAGTTCTTC
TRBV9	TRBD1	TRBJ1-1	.	CASSVGDRLNGEAFF	TGTGCCAGCAGCGTAGGGGACAGGTTGAATGGTGAAGCTTTCTTT
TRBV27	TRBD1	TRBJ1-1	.	CASSLRGQWTEAFF	TGTGCCAGCAGTTTAAGGGGGCAGTGGACTGAAGCTTTCTTT
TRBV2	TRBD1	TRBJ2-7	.	CAGQGADYEQYF	TGTGCCGGACAGGGGGCGGACTACGAGCAGTACTTC
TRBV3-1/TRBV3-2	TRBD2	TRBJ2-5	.	CASSRNIAGGGETQYF	TGTGCCAGCAGCCGAAACATAGCGGGGGGAGGAGAGACCCAGTACTTC
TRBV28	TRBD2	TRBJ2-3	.	CASSLRLAGSSTDTQYF	TGTGCCAGCAGTTTACGGTTAGCGGGTTCTAGCACAGATACGCAGTATTTT
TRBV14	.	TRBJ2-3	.	CASSQLLAAADTQYF	TGTGCCAGCAGCCAACTCCTGGCGGCTGCGGATACGCAGTATTTT
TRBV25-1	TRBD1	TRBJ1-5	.	CASSEYLGTGGQPQHF	TGTGCCAGCAGTGAATATTTGGGGACAGGGGGCCAGCCCCAGCATTTT
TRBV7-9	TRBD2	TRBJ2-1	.	CASSFYLSGGYNEQFF	TGTGCCAGCAGCTTTTATCTCAGCGGGGGCTACAATGAGCAGTTCTTC
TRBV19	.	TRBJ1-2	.	CASSSLMGPLYGYTF	TGTGCCAGTAGTTCACTCATGGGGCCCCTCTATGGCTACACCTTC
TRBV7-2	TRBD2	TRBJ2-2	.	CASSSIAGGSTGELFF	TGTGCCAGCAGCTCGATAGCGGGGGGCAGCACCGGGGAGCTGTTTTTT
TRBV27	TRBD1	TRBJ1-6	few	CASSPDRVNSPLHF	TGTGCCAGCAGCCCGGACAGGGTTAATTCACCCCTCCACTTT
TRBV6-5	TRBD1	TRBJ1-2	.	CASRQGAYGYTF	TGTGCCAGCAGACAGGGGGCCTATGGCTACACCTTC
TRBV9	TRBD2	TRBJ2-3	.	CASSDWQGGDTQYF	TGTGCCAGCAGCGACTGGCAGGGAGGGGATACGCAGTATTTT
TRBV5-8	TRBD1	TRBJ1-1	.	CASSLGDSALNTEAFF	TGTGCCAGCAGCTTGGGGGACAGCGCTTTGAACACTGAAGCTTTCTTT
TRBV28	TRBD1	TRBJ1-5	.	CASRPGQANQPQHF	TGTGCCAGCAGACCGGGACAGGCCAATCAGCCCCAGCATTTT
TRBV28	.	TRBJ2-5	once	CASSPTPGTSSQYF	TGTGCCAGCAGTCCAACCCCCGGGACATCTTCCCAGTACTTC
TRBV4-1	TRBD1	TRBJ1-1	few	CASSQSTLRGPNTEAFF	TGCGCCAGCAGCCAGTCCACGTTAAGGGGGCCTAACACTGAAGCTTTCTTT
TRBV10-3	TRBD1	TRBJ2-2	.	CAISESQGAGELFF	TGTGCCATCAGTGAGTCTCAGGGGGCCGGGGAGCTGTTTTTT
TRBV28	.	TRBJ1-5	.	CASSSSGDSNQPQHF	TGTGCCAGCAGTTCTTCAGGGGACAGCAATCAGCCCCAGCATTTT
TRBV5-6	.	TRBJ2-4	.	CASSLAPGSKYF	TGTGCCAGCAGCTTGGCCCCGGGTAGCAAGTACTTC
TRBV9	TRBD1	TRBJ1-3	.	CASSATGDSGNTIYF	TGTGCCAGCAGCGCCACAGGGGACTCTGGAAACACCATATATTTT
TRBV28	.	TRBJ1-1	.	CASSFGGAYTEAFF	TGTGCCAGCAGTTTTGGAGGGGCTTACACTGAAGCTTTCTTT
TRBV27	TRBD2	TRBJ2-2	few	CASSFFSGGARGELFF	TGTGCCAGCAGTTTTTTTAGCGGGGGGGCTCGTGGGGAGCTGTTTTTT
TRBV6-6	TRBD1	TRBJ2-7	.	CASRQGEGSEQYF	TGTGCCAGCAGGCAGGGGGAAGGTAGCGAGCAGTACTTC
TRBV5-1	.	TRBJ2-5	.	CASRLVGDRGETQYF	TGCGCCAGCAGATTGGTGGGGGACCGGGGGGAGACCCAGTACTTC
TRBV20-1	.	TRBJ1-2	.	CSASSNYGYTF	TGCAGTGCTTCATCCAACTATGGCTACACCTTC
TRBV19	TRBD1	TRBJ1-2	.	CASSPRTGANYGYTF	TGTGCCAGTAGTCCTCGGACAGGAGCTAACTATGGCTACACCTTC
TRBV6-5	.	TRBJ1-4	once	CASSTNRDNEKLFF	TGTGCCAGCAGCACAAACAGGGATAATGAAAAACTGTTTTTT
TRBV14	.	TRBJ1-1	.	CASSQVGGTEAFF	TGTGCCAGCAGCCAAGTCGGGGGTACTGAAGCTTTCTTT
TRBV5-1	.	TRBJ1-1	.	CASLGGGTEAFF	TGCGCCAGCCTCGGAGGCGGCACTGAAGCTTTCTTT
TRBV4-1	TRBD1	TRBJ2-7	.	CASSQEGTGREQYF	TGCGCCAGCAGCCAAGAAGGGACAGGGCGCGAGCAGTACTTC
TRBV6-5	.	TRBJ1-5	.	CASIIGVENQPQHF	TGTGCCAGCATTATAGGGGTCGAAAATCAGCCCCAGCATTTT
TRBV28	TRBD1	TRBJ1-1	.	CASRTGWDTEAFF	TGTGCCAGCCGGACAGGGTGGGACACTGAAGCTTTCTTT